This T cell receptor beta chain emerged from a study of blood T cell repertoires in COVID-19. Background on the study: T cells, B-cell-depleted T cells, or PBMCs provided the cDNA or gDNA that served as material.

Authors' methods: Cell counts per sample came from amplifying reference gene primers. Profiled with immunoSEQ multiplex PCR; TCRdb holds only in-frame clones, not every one. That table gives V, J and clone size, and the DNA gave D and trimming. The data hold almost 7,000 clones, with approximately 86% observed a single time. This CDR3 has 15 residues. V lost 4 bases, J lost 4 bases, and 13 bases lay in between. Germline-derived CDR1 and CDR2 are SNHLY and FYNNEI. The chain has TRBV2 and TRBJ1-4; D is perhaps TRBD1 (6 bases). Sequences were obtained from peripheral blood. The clonotype originates from a human donor in a cohort sampled during active COVID-19. DNA of the CDR3: TGTGCCAGCAGTGTTGGACAGATCTATAATGAAAAACTGTTTTTT. Its translation is CASSVGQIYNEKLFF.